This entry features one T cell receptor beta chain sequence. The antigen this receptor binds is unknown. No base qualities exist here, and no much larger clone lies one base off it. These data are taken from a study of regulatory T cells in long-lasting Graves disease (dated by TCRdb to about 2021). In terms of the full investigation: Persistent Graves' disease was defined as persistently positive TSH receptor autoantibodies together with antithyroid drug treatment for over 5 years. This study used TCR sequencing and RNA sequencing of peripheral blood to compare persistent Graves' disease patients against newly diagnosed Graves' disease patients. The study was conducted in China and was registered as a clinical trial. A total of some 35 samples underwent TCR sequencing, from about 13 patients with persistent Graves' disease and some 20 patients with newly diagnosed Graves' disease. In the clinical cohort, patients with persistent Graves' disease had used antithyroid drugs for an average of about 9.4 years.

What the work shows at the level of the full study, not this receptor alone: The authors noted that the small sample size was a limitation that may lower accuracy. Compared with newly diagnosed patients, persistent Graves' disease patients had lower TCR Shannon entropy and fewer highly expanded clones, which suggests clonal expansion. More public clonotypes were shared among persistent patients (approximately 3,000) than among newly diagnosed patients (roughly 1,000). Peripheral blood alone was examined, since thyroid tissue, which constituted the primary lesion, could not be accessed. Only the TCR beta chain was sequenced and analyzed.

Library creation used multiplex PCR. Reads for this sample came from an Illumina HiSeq 4000. CDR3 regions were amplified by Arm-PCR with iRepertoire HTBI primers to construct TCR beta libraries. Before sequencing, the PCR products went through gel purification. The paper's processing steps were these. Gene usage analysis of CDR3 amino acid clonotypes used the 62 TRBV and about 13 TRBJ segments found across samples. Filtered high-quality paired reads were merged into contigs using COPE and FqMerger. BLAST was used to align contigs to the IMGT TRBV, TRBD and TRBJ reference genes, and CDR3 was defined following IMGT. Clonotypes above 0.1% frequency were classified as highly expanded clones. Shannon entropy was used to measure repertoire diversity, and the Gini coefficient was used to measure V-J evenness. A clonotype was considered public if more than one individual shared it. TCRdb handled the public reads itself, with Q25 trimming in fastp and clone calling in MiXCR, and kept productive beta chains. CDR3 protein duplicates are merged, each entry listing the most common genes and DNA. None of the V and J calls come from the authors' own analysis; TCRdb made them. This sample comprises a few hundred thousand distinct CDR3 sequences, around 20% of them detected only once. The top ten clonotypes cover around an eighth of the sample.

The time point label, as the study defines it: persistent/refractory GD, antithyroid drugs over 5 years with positive TRAb. For both TCR sequencing and RNA sequencing, RNA was extracted from PBMCs using TRIzol. The diagnosis of Graves' disease followed American Thyroid Association guidelines. Recruitment of patients was carried out at an endocrinology department in Xi'an, China. From each patient, about 8.9 milliliters of peripheral blood was collected into an EDTA anticoagulant tube. Ficoll Paque Plus density gradient separation was used to isolate PBMCs, and no further T cell sorting was performed. An Agilent 2100 Bioanalyzer and agarose gel were used to assess RNA quality, and a NanoDrop 2000 was used to measure RNA concentration. The sequence was obtained from a female donor with Graves disease. The sample in question was peripheral blood mononuclear cells (PBMCs), obtained when the disease was refractory, from a patient treated with antithyroid drugs.

The nucleotides are TGTGCCTGGGCCCGGGGGGCCGGTAATTCACCCCTCCACTTT. Its protein product is CAWARGAGNSPLHF. Recombination joined TRBV30 with TRBJ1-6, with TRBD1 tentatively as D gene (6 bases match). Between the V and J ends, shortened by 5 bases and 6 bases respectively, the junction contains 14 bases. Inclusive of the bounding cysteine and phenylalanine, the CDR3 is 14 residues long. CDR3 DNA only is kept here, 42 bases in frame from base 1. CDR1 and CDR2 are drawn from the germline V gene (reference sequence): GTSNPN, SVGIG. With the portions outside the CDR3 filled from the reference TRBV30 and TRBJ1-6 genes, the complete variable region becomes SQTIHQWPATLVQPVGSPLSLECTVEGTSNPNLYWYRQAAGRGLQLLFYSVGIGQISSEVPQNLSASRPQDRQFILSSKKLLLSDSGFYLCAWARGAGNSPLHFGNGTRLTVT.